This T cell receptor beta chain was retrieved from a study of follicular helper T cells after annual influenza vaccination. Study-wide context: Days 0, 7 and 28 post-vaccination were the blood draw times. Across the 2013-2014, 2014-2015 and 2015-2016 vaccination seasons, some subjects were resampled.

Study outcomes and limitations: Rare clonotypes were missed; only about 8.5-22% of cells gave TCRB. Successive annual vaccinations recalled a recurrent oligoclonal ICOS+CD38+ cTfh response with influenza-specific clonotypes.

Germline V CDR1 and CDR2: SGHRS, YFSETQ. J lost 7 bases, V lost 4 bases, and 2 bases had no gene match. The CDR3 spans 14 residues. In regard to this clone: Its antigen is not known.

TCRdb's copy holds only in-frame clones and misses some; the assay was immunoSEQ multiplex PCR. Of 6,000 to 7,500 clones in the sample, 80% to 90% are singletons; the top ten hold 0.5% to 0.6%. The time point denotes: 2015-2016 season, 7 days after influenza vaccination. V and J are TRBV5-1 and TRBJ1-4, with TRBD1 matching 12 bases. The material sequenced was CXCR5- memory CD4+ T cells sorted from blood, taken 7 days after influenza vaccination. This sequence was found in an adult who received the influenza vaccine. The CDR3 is CASSRDRGPEKLFF. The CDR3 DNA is TGCGCCAGCAGCCGGGACAGGGGGCCTGAAAAACTGTTTTTT.